These 7 T cell receptor beta chains originate from one sample sequenced in a study of blood T cells in healthy people across ages. Then a second PCR, running roughly 6 to 12 cycles, was carried out with a sample-barcoded 5' primer and a J-beta primer mix. TCRdb re-called the 5' RACE reads with MiXCR, one entry per CDR3 protein. This sample has 550,000 to 600,000 distinct CDR3 sequences; about 45% occur once, and the top ten carry under 30%. Sequencing was carried out using blood. Receptors were obtained from an older man in good health.

This clonotype was observed a handful of times. This chain joins TRBV27 and TRBJ2-1; possible D gene TRBD2, 5 bases. From germline, CDR1 is MNHEY and CDR2 SMNVEV (reference sequence). The CDR3 is made up of 11 amino acids. V gave up 8 bases and J gave up 7 bases, with 9 bases separating them. The CDR3 sequence: CASHRGNEQFF. The CDR3 DNA reads TGTGCCAGCCACCGGGGAAATGAGCAGTTCTTC.

This clonotype has only a few counts. V and J are TRBV7-3 and TRBJ2-1, with unresolved D. The CDR3 has 14 amino acids. The V gene lost 5 bases and the J gene lost 4 bases, with 12 bases spanning the gap. Germline V gene sequence: CDR1 SGHTA, CDR2 FQGTGA. The CDR3 DNA reads as TGTGCCAGCAGCCCCGCAGGAGAGTACAATGAGCAGTTCTTC. Its translation: CASSPAGEYNEQFF.

The gene calls are TRBV29-1 and TRBJ2-5; no clear D. The CDR3 sequence is 15 residues long. The V gene lost 4 bases and the J gene lost 1 base, with 16 bases spanning the gap. Germline V CDR1 and CDR2: SQVTM, ANQGSEA. CDR3 DNA: TGCAGCGTTGGGCAGCCTAACCGTATCCAAGAGACCCAGTACTTC. This encodes CSVGQPNRIQETQYF.

Only a few counts were recorded for this clonotype. V gene TRBV7-2 combines with J gene TRBJ2-3; TRBD2 matches at 12 bases. Germline CDR1 SGHTA, CDR2 FQGNSA. Unmatched junction bases numbered 3, after V lost 1 base and J lost 4 bases. This CDR3 has 16 amino acids. The DNA for the CDR3 is TGTGCCAGCAGCTTAGGGACTAGCGGGGTAGCAGATACGCAGTATTTT. It codes for CASSLGTSGVADTQYF.

This clonotype was seen more than once but under ten times. CDR3 region: CASSPGLAGVKVNEQFF. CDR3 DNA sequence: TGTGCCAGCAGCCCTGGACTAGCGGGAGTGAAGGTCAATGAGCAGTTCTTC. This chain joins TRBV2 and TRBJ2-1; TRBD2 matches 13 bases. V dropped 6 bases and J dropped 6; count of bases not matched to a gene: 11. Per germline, CDR1 SNHLY and CDR2 FYNNEI. The CDR3 is made up of 17 amino acids.

J is TRBJ2-5 and V is TRBV6-5; 9 bases fit TRBD2. The CDR3 has 14 residues. V lost 2 bases to trimming and J lost 4 bases; unmatched junction nucleotides: 2. CDR1 is MNHEY, CDR2 SVGAGI, per germline. CDR3 sequence reads: CASSYVAGAETQYF. DNA for the CDR3: TGTGCCAGCAGTTACGTAGCGGGGGCAGAGACCCAGTACTTC.

The genes are TRBV6-4 and TRBJ1-6; no clear D. The V gene's germline CDR1 is MRHNA and CDR2 SNTAGT. The germline V and J ends were trimmed by 5 bases and 8 bases, with 16 bases remaining between them. This CDR3 is 15 amino acids long. The CDR3 protein is CASSINGRGDSPLHF. The CDR3 DNA is TGTGCCAGCAGTATTAACGGGCGCGGGGATTCACCCCTCCACTTT.